The entry below describes one T cell receptor beta chain. Its matching antigen is unknown. The data derive from a study of T cells after posttransplantation cyclophosphamide. Overall study findings and caveats: Skin or GI-infiltrating T cells shared few TRB sequences with blood. Recipient CMV seropositivity and CMV reactivation strongly tracked TRB clonality. Donor-recipient repertoire similarity was low at 1-2 months, rising over year one.

The protocol was immunoSEQ multiplex PCR, while the TCRdb copy is restricted to in-frame clones and leaves out a portion. The sample contains about 2,100 clones, about 76% of which appear only once. The CDR3 extends over 13 amino acids. The J segment lost 6 bases and the V segment lost 9 bases, leaving 7 bases of the junction unmatched. The V gene's germline CDR1 is LNHDA and CDR2 SQIVND (reference sequence). A marrow graft followed busulfan-fludarabine conditioning, with cyclophosphamide on days +3 and +4. The sequences come from CD8+ T cells sorted from PBMCs, collected roughly 220 days after a stem cell transplant with posttransplant cyclophosphamide. The receptor was isolated from a male patient aged 25-45 years who received an allogeneic stem cell transplant from a related donor, was CMV-positive, and had no GVHD. T cells may partly derive from the graft donor. V is TRBV19 and J is TRBJ2-7, with TRBD1 matching 11 bases. The CDR3 protein is CASSGTGGSEQYF. As DNA, the CDR3 is TGTGCCAGCTCCGGGACAGGGGGGTCCGAGCAGTACTTC.